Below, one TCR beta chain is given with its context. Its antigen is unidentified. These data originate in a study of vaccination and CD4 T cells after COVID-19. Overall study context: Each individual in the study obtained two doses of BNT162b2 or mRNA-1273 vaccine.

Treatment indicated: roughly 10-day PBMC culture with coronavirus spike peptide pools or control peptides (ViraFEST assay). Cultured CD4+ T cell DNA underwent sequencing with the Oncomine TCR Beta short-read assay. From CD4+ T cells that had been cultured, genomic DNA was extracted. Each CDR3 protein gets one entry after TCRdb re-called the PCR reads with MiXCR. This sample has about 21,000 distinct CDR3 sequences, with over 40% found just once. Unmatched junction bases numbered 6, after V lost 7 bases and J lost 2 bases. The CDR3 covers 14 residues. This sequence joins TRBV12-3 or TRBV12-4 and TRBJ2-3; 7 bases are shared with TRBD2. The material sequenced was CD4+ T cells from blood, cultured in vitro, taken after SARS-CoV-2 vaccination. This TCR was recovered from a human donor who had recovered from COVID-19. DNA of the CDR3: TGTGCCAGCAACCGGGGACTACTCACAGATACGCAGTATTTT. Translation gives CASNRGLLTDTQYF.